The 29 T cell receptor beta chains presented below share a single source sample, sequenced in a study of shared clonotypes between healthy human individuals. Only in-frame clones appear in the TCRdb table, and some are missing; sequencing was by immunoSEQ multiplex PCR. Of 450,000 to 600,000 clones listed, about four fifths were seen once; the top ten hold over 10%. Source material: PBMCs. All receptors come from a woman aged 40 to 55 in good health. Some clones in this sample may be carry-over from other donors' samples.

With regard to this clone: The sample contains more than one DNA sequence encoding this CDR3. This sequence joins TRBV18 and TRBJ2-5; the D is unclear. Germline CDR1 and CDR2: KGHSH and LQKENI. V was pared by 2 bases and J by 4 bases, with 8 bases between. CDR3 length: 13 amino acids. The CDR3 region is CASSPGVGETQYF. DNA for the CDR3: TGTGCCAGCTCACCAGGGGTCGGAGAGACCCAGTACTTC.

This clone was picked up one time. The chain uses TRBV7-9 and TRBJ2-1; TRBD2 aligns across 16 bases. This CDR3 region has 19 residues. The V gene's germline CDR1 is SEHNR and CDR2 FQNEAQ (reference sequence). With 3 bases clipped from V and 3 bases from J, the junction kept 8 bases outside the gene matches. The CDR3 sequence is CASSLSGTSGREYYNEQFF. CDR3 sequence (DNA): TGTGCCAGCAGCTTGTCGGGGACTAGCGGGAGGGAATACTACAATGAGCAGTTCTTC. Filled out from reference TRBV7-9 and TRBJ2-1, the complete variable domain reads DTGVSQNPRHKITKRGQNVTFRCDPISEHNRLYWYRQTLGQGPEFLTYFQNEAQLEKSRLLSDRFSAERPKGSFSTLEIQRTEQGDSAMYLCASSLSGTSGREYYNEQFFGPGTRLTVL.

The V and J genes are TRBV5-1 and TRBJ1-2; a weak D match, TRBD1 (5 bases). Germline V gene data show CDR1 as SGHRS and CDR2 as YFSETQ. This CDR3 region has 13 residues. Trimming removed 4 bases at V and 2 bases at J, with 9 bases between. The CDR3 region has the DNA TGCGCCAGCAGCCTGGACATAAACTATGGCTACACCTTC. This gives the protein CASSLDINYGYTF.

This chain joins TRBV6-1 and TRBJ1-6; D might be TRBD1 (5 bases). The germline gives CDR1 MNHNS, CDR2 SASEGT. The CDR3 covers 14 residues. V was shortened by 0 bases and J by 7 bases, with 7 bases between the two germline ends. Written as DNA, the CDR3 is TGTGCCAGCAGTGAAGCGTGGGGGAATTCACCCCTCCACTTT. Its translation: CASSEAWGNSPLHF.

This chain links TRBV9 with TRBJ2-7, with 7 bases matching TRBD1. Trimming at V came to 3 bases and at J to 4 bases, leaving 10 bases not matched to a gene. The germline CDR1 and CDR2 sequences are SGDLS and YYNGEE. This CDR3 comprises 15 residues. CDR3 bases: TGTGCCAGCAGCGCCACCTCGGGACAGACTTACGAGCAGTACTTC. It yields the protein CASSATSGQTYEQYF.

Worth noting for this clone: Other DNA sequences of this sample code for an identical CDR3. CDR3 sequence: CSVAGGGTEAFF. In nucleotides, the CDR3 is TGCAGCGTTGCGGGGGGTGGTACTGAAGCTTTCTTT. The chain is built from TRBV29-1 and TRBJ1-1, with D perhaps TRBD1 (5 bases). The CDR3 totals 12 residues. Trimming shortened V by 4 bases and J by 5 bases, and 11 bases separated the two germline ends. CDR1 SQVTM and CDR2 ANQGSEA come from the germline V gene.

The chain links TRBV5-5 to TRBJ1-5; D is perhaps TRBD1 (6 bases). Trimming stripped 0 bases from V and 1 base from J, with 14 bases between. The CDR3 totals 17 residues. Germline V gives CDR1 SGHKS, CDR2 YYEKEE (reference sequence). The CDR3 spells CASSLVVGAASNQPQHF. The CDR3 bases are TGTGCCAGCAGCTTGGTCGTGGGGGCTGCGAGCAATCAGCCCCAGCATTTT.

The chain couples TRBV9 to TRBJ2-7, with 11 positions matching TRBD2. The germline V gene encodes CDR1 SGDLS and CDR2 YYNGEE. The CDR3 extends over 16 amino acids. The J segment lost 6 bases and the V segment lost 2 bases, leaving 10 bases of the junction unmatched. This CDR3 reads CASSVAGTSGAPEQYF. In nucleotides, the CDR3 is TGTGCCAGCAGCGTGGCCGGGACTAGCGGAGCTCCCGAGCAGTACTTC.

The rearrangement joins TRBV10-3 to TRBJ1-1; D gene unclear. CDR1 and CDR2 from the germline V gene are ENHRY and SYGVKD. The CDR3 is 12 amino acids. The V and J ends lost 6 bases and 4 bases respectively, with 9 bases between them. The DNA of the CDR3 is TGTGCCATCAGAGCTCCAGGCACTGAAGCTTTCTTT. Amino acids: CAIRAPGTEAFF.

This sequence joins TRBV30 and TRBJ1-1, with D unresolved. Trimming took off 2 bases at V and 10 bases at J, with 17 bases between the two ends. The CDR3 has 13 amino acids. From germline, CDR1 is GTSNPN and CDR2 SVGIG (reference sequence). The CDR3 DNA follows: TGTGCCTGGAGTAAAAGGCAGGCTCTGGGAGCTTTCTTT. Translating it yields CAWSKRQALGAFF.

This chain links TRBV11-2 with TRBJ2-3; the D gene could be TRBD1 or TRBD2 (5 bases each). The CDR3 totals 16 residues. Trimming pared 4 bases from V and 5 bases from J, leaving 19 bases between. Germline V lookup: CDR1 SGHAT, CDR2 FQNNGV. CDR3 loop: CASSSGTFVRGDTQYF. The DNA of the CDR3 is TGTGCCAGCAGCTCTGGGACCTTCGTTCGCGGAGATACGCAGTATTTT.

The chain uses TRBV30 and TRBJ2-3; 14 bases match TRBD2. V was pared by 2 bases and J by 5 bases, with 3 bases of the junction left unmatched. The CDR3 is 15 amino acids. Germline CDR1 and CDR2: GTSNPN and SVGIG (reference sequence). CDR3 protein: CAWSLGLAGGDTQYF. In nucleotides, the CDR3 is TGTGCCTGGAGTTTAGGACTAGCGGGAGGAGATACGCAGTATTTT.

The chain carries TRBV5-4 and TRBJ2-3; possible D gene TRBD2, 6 bases. This CDR3 spans 15 amino acids. Trimming cost V 4 bases and J 2 bases, with 14 bases left between them. CDR1 and CDR2 (germline): SGHNT, YYREEE (reference sequence). CDR3 loop: CASSPSSANTDTQYF. CDR3 coding DNA: TGTGCCAGCAGCCCATCTAGCGCCAACACAGATACGCAGTATTTT.

The V gene is TRBV6-5, the J gene TRBJ2-7; no reliable D call. CDR3 length: 11 amino acids. The V end lost 4 bases, the J end lost 6 bases, and 7 bases lay between the germline ends. CDR1 is MNHEY, CDR2 SVGAGI, per germline. The CDR3 protein is CASSSGVEQYF. The CDR3, as DNA: TGTGCCAGCAGTTCTGGGGTCGAGCAGTACTTC.

The rearrangement links TRBV11-1 to TRBJ1-1; the D is unclear. Germline V CDR1 and CDR2: SGHAT, FQDESV (reference sequence). There are 15 residues in the CDR3. V was clipped by 3 bases and J by 2 bases, with 13 bases between them. CDR3: CASSLGSWENTEAFF. CDR3 DNA: TGTGCCAGCAGCTTGGGCAGTTGGGAAAACACTGAAGCTTTCTTT.

V and J are TRBV6-5 and TRBJ2-7, with no clear D. Trimming removed 6 bases from V and 2 bases from J, with 11 bases in between. The CDR3 spans 13 residues. Per germline, CDR1 MNHEY and CDR2 SVGAGI. CDR3 DNA: TGTGCCAGCAGCCCCCTTACCGCCTACGAGCAGTACTTC. This sequence encodes CASSPLTAYEQYF.

V and J are TRBV6-1 and TRBJ1-2; TRBD1 aligns across 10 bases. Trimming cost V 4 bases and J 12 bases; bases outside gene matches: 11. Germline CDR1 MNHNS, CDR2 SASEGT. This CDR3 contains 14 residues. CDR3 amino acids: CASSAFPGQGTNTF. The CDR3 DNA follows: TGTGCCAGCAGTGCCTTTCCGGGACAGGGGACCAACACCTTC.

V usage is TRBV10-3 and J usage is TRBJ1-5; 7 bases agree with TRBD1. Per the germline V gene, CDR1 is ENHRY and CDR2 is SYGVKD. This CDR3 comprises 13 residues. After removal of 6 bases from V and 1 base from J, the junction contained 0 bases not matched to a gene. The CDR3: CAIRGQSNQPQHF. The CDR3 DNA is TGTGCCATCAGGGGACAGAGCAATCAGCCCCAGCATTTT.

This rearrangement joins TRBV19 to TRBJ1-2; 7 bases are a match to TRBD1. The CDR3 consists of 13 residues. From germline, CDR1 is LNHDA and CDR2 SQIVND (reference sequence). After removal of 5 bases from V and 4 bases from J, the junction contained 4 bases not matched to a gene. The CDR3, as DNA: TGTGCCAGTAGTTGGGGGACAGTCTATGGCTACACCTTC. It translates to CASSWGTVYGYTF. Based on the CDR3 plus reference TRBV19 and TRBJ1-2, the full variable domain is DGGITQSPKYLFRKEGQNVTLSCEQNLNHDAMYWYRQDPGQGLRLIYYSQIVNDFQKGDIAEGYSVSREKKESFPLTVTSAQKNPTAFYLCASSWGTVYGYTFGSGTRLTVV.

The genes are TRBV28 and TRBJ2-5, with D uncertain. Deletions cut 5 bases from V and 5 bases from J, with 12 bases between. The germline gives CDR1 MDHEN, CDR2 SYDVKM. The CDR3 runs to 13 residues. As DNA, the CDR3 is TGTGCCAGCAGTCCAAACTACGGGGAGACCCAGTACTTC. Amino acid sequence: CASSPNYGETQYF. The full variable domain, completed using reference TRBV28 and TRBJ2-5, is DVKVTQSSRYLVKRTGEKVFLECVQDMDHENMFWYRQDPGLGLRLIYFSYDVKMKEKGDIPEGYSVSREKKERFSLILESASTNQTSMYLCASSPNYGETQYFGPGTRLLVL.

The chain joins TRBV4-3 to TRBJ2-1; TRBD2 matches at 9 bases. There are 16 residues in the CDR3. Germline V gene sequence: CDR1 LGHNA, CDR2 YSLEER. J was trimmed by 9 bases and V by 1 base; bases with no gene match: 10. The CDR3 bases are TGCGCCAGCAGCCAAGGGGGTAGCGGGAGACGAGGTGAGCAGTTCTTC. As protein: CASSQGGSGRRGEQFF.

The rearrangement uses TRBV4-1 and TRBJ1-1; D gene ambiguous. CDR1 and CDR2 (germline): MGHRA, YSYEKL. The ends were cut back, 4 bases at V and 1 base at J, with 10 bases in the middle. The CDR3 totals 14 residues. The CDR3 here is CASSRREWNTEAFF. The DNA of the CDR3 is TGCGCCAGCAGCCGTAGAGAGTGGAACACTGAAGCTTTCTTT.

The chain uses TRBV27 and TRBJ1-1; D unclear. Trimming took 2 bases from V and 1 from J, leaving 5 bases between them. Germline V gene data show CDR1 as MNHEY and CDR2 as SMNVEV (reference sequence). The CDR3 extends over 13 amino acids. The CDR3 is CASSLGENTEAFF. As DNA, the CDR3 is TGTGCCAGCAGTTTAGGGGAGAACACTGAAGCTTTCTTT.

V usage is TRBV27 and J usage is TRBJ1-6; D gene uncertain. V lost 0 bases, J lost 3 bases, and 6 bases lay in between. The CDR3 has 15 amino acids. The V gene's germline CDR1 is MNHEY and CDR2 SMNVEV (reference sequence). CDR3 amino acids: CASSLSVHYNSPLHF. DNA for the CDR3: TGTGCCAGCAGTTTATCGGTACACTATAATTCACCCCTCCACTTT.

The chain combines TRBV28 with TRBJ2-2, with a weak D call TRBD2 (5 bases). The germline gives CDR1 MDHEN, CDR2 SYDVKM. V lost 5 bases and J 4 bases, leaving 17 bases between the germline ends. This CDR3 has 16 amino acids. The CDR3 DNA reads TGTGCCAGCAGTACCGGGGTGCAGACTATCACCGGGGAGCTGTTTTTT. It specifies CASSTGVQTITGELFF.

The V gene is TRBV7-3, the J gene TRBJ2-3; no firm D call. With 5 bases removed from V and 6 bases from J, the gap between germline ends came to 12 bases. The germline CDR1 and CDR2 sequences are SGHTA and FQGTGA. This CDR3 region has 13 residues. CDR3 sequence: CASSLNHGDTQYF. The DNA of the CDR3 is TGTGCCAGCAGCCTGAACCATGGGGATACGCAGTATTTT.

The chain joins TRBV7-6 to TRBJ2-3, with no clear D. The germline CDR1 and CDR2 sequences are SGHVS and FNYEAQ. Trimming pared 4 bases from V and 8 bases from J, leaving 13 bases between. This CDR3 spans 13 amino acids. CDR3 residues: CASSSISRSTQYF. The CDR3 DNA reads as TGTGCCAGCAGCTCCATTTCGAGGAGTACGCAGTATTTT.

The chain recombines TRBV5-5 with TRBJ2-3, with 7 positions matching TRBD1. The CDR3 extends over 13 amino acids. The V gene end was trimmed by 2 bases and the J gene end by 6 bases; junction bases not matched to a gene: 3. Germline V gene data show CDR1 as SGHKS and CDR2 as YYEKEE (reference sequence). The CDR3 loop is CASSLNRGDTQYF. The CDR3 region has the DNA TGTGCCAGCAGCTTAAACAGGGGTGATACGCAGTATTTT.

The J gene is TRBJ2-7, the V gene TRBV11-2; the match to TRBD2 covers 16 bases. V shed 5 bases and J 6 bases; nucleotides not matched to a gene: 4. This CDR3 spans 15 amino acids. Germline-derived CDR1 and CDR2 are SGHAT and FQNNGV. The CDR3 DNA is TGTGCCAGCAGCCCCGGGACTAGCGGGAGGGCCGAGCAGTACTTC. Translation gives CASSPGTSGRAEQYF.